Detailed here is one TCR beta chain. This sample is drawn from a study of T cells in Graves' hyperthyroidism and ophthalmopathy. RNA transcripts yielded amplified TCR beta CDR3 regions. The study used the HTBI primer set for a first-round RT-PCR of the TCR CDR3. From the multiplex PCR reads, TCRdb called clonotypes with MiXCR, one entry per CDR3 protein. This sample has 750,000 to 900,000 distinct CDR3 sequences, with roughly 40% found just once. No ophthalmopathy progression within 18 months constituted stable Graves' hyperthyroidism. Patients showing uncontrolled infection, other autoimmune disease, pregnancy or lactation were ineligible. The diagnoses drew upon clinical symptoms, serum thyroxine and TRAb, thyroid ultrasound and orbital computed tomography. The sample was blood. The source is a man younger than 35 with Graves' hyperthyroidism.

CDR3 sequence reads: CSARAIGGDGYTF. The CDR3 DNA reads TGCAGTGCTAGAGCGATCGGGGGAGACGGCTACACCTTC. The chain recombines TRBV20-1 with TRBJ1-2; D is perhaps TRBD1 (5 bases). CDR3 size: 13 residues. Germline CDR1 is DFQATT and CDR2 is SNEGSKA (reference sequence). The V end was cut by 1 base, the J end by 8 bases, with 14 bases between.